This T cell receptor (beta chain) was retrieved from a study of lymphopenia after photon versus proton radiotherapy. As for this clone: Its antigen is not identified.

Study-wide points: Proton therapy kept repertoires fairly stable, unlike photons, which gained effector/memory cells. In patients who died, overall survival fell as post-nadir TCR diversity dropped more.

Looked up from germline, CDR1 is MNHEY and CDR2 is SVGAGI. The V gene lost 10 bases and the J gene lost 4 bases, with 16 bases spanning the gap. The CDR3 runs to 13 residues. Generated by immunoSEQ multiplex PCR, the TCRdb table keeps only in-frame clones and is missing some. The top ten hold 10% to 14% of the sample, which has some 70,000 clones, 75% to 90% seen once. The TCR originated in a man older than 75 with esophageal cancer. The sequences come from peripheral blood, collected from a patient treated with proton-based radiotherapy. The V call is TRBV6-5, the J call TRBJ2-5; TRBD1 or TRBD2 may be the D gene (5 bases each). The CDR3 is CATLSVGVETQYF. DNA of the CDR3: TGTGCCACTCTATCTGTGGGGGTAGAGACCCAGTACTTC.